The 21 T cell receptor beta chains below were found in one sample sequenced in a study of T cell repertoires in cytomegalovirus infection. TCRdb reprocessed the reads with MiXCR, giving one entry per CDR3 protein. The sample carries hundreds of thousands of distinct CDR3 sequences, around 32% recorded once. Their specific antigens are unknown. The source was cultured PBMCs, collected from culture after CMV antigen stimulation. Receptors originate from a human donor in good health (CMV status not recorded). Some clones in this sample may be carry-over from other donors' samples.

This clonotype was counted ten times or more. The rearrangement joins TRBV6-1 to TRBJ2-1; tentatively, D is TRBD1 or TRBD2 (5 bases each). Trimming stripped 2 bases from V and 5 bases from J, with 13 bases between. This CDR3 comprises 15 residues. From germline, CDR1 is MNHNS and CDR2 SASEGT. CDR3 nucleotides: TGTGCCAGCAGTGAATGGGGGAGAGGGCACAATGAGCAGTTCTTC. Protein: CASSEWGRGHNEQFF.

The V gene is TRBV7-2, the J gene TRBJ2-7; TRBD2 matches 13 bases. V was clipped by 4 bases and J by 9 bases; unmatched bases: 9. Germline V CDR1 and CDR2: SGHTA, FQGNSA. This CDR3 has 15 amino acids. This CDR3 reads CASSSGLAGASGQYF. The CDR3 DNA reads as TGTGCCAGCAGCTCCGGACTAGCGGGGGCATCGGGGCAGTACTTC.

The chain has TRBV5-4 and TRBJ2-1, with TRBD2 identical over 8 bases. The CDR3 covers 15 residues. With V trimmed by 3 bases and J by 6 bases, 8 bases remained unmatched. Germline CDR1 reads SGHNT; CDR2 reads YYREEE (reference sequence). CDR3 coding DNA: TGTGCCAGCAGCTCCCCTGGCCGGGGGGGCAATGAGCAGTTCTTC. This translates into CASSSPGRGGNEQFF. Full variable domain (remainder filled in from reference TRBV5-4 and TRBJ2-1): ETGVTQSPTHLIKTRGQQVTLRCSSQSGHNTVSWYQQALGQGPQFIFQYYREEENGRGNFPPRFSGLQFPNYSSELNVNALELDDSALYLCASSSPGRGGNEQFFGPGTRLTVL.

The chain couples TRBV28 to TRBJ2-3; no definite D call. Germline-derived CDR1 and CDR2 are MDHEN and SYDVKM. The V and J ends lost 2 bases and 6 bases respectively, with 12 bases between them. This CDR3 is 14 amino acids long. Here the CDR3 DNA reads TGTGCCAGCAGTTTAAGGTCCGGACCGGATACGCAGTATTTT. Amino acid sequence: CASSLRSGPDTQYF. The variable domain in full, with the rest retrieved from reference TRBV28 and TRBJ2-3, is DVKVTQSSRYLVKRTGEKVFLECVQDMDHENMFWYRQDPGLGLRLIYFSYDVKMKEKGDIPEGYSVSREKKERFSLILESASTNQTSMYLCASSLRSGPDTQYFGPGTRLTVL.

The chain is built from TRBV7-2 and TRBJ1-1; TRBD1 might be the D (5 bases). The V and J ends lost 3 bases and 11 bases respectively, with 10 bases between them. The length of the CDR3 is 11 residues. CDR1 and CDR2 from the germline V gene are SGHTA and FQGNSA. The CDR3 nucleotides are TGTGCCAGCAGCTTCGACAGACAGGCTTTCTTT. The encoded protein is CASSFDRQAFF.

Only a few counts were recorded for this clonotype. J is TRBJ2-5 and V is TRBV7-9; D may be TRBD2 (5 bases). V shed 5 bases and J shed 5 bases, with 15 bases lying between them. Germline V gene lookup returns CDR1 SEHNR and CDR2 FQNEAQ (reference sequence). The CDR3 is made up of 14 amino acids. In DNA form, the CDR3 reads TGTGCCAGCAGCCTGAAAAGGGTAGCGGAGACCCAGTACTTC. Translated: CASSLKRVAETQYF.

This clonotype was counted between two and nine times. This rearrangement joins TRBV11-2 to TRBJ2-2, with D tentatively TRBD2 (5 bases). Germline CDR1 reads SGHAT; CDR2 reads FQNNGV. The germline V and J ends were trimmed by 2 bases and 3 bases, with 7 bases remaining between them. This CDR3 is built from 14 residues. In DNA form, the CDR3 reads TGTGCCAGCAGCTTAATGGGAGACACCGGGGAGCTGTTTTTT. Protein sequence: CASSLMGDTGELFF.

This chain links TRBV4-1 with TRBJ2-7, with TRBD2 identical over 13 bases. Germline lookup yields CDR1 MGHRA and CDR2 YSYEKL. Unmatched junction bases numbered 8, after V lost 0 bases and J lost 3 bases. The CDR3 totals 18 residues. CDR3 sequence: CASSQDVGWTSGSYEQYF. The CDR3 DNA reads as TGCGCCAGCAGCCAAGATGTTGGATGGACTAGCGGGAGCTACGAGCAGTACTTC.

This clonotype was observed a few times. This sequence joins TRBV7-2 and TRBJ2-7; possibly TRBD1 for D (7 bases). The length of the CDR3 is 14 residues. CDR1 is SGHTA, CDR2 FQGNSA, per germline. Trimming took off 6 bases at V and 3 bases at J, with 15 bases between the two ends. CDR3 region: CASSWGDRSYEQYF. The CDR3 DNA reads TGTGCCAGCAGTTGGGGGGACAGAAGCTACGAGCAGTACTTC.

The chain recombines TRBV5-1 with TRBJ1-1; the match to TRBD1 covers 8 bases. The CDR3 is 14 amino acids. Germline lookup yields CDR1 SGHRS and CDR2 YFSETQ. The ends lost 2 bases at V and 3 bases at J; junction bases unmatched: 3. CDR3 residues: CASSFGQGYTEAFF. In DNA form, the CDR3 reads TGCGCCAGCAGCTTCGGACAGGGTTACACTGAAGCTTTCTTT.

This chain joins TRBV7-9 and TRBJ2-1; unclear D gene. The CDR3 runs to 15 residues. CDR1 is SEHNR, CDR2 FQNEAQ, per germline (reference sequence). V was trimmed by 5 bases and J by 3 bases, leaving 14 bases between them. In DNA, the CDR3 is TGTGCCAGCAGCCTAGGCAGGAGCTACTACAATGAGCAGTTCTTC. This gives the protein CASSLGRSYYNEQFF.

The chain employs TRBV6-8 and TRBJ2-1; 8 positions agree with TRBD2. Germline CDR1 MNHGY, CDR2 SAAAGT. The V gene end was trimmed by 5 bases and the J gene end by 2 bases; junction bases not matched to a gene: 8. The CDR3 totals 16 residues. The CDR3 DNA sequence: TGTGCCAGCAGTGACCCCCCGGGGGGGCCCTACAATGAGCAGTTCTTC. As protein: CASSDPPGGPYNEQFF.

CDR3 coding DNA: TGCAGTGCTAGAGGGGGCGGGAGGGCCGAAGAGCAGTACTTC. This gives the protein CSARGGGRAEEQYF. The V gene is TRBV20-1, the J gene TRBJ2-7, with 9 bases matching TRBD2. Germline V gives CDR1 DFQATT, CDR2 SNEGSKA (reference sequence). V was clipped by 1 base and J by 7 bases; unmatched bases: 8. The CDR3 runs 14 residues.

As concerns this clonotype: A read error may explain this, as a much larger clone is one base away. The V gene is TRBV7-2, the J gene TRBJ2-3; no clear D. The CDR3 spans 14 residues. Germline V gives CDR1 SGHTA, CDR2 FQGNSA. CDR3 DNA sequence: TGTGCCAGCAGCTTAGCCTTAATTACAGATGCGCAGTATTTT. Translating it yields CASSLALITDAQYF.

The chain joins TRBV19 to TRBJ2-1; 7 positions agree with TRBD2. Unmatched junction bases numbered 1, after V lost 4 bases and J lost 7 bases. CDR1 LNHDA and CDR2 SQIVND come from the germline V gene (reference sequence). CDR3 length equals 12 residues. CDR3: CASSTLANEQFF. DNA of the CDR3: TGTGCCAGTAGTACACTAGCGAATGAGCAGTTCTTC.

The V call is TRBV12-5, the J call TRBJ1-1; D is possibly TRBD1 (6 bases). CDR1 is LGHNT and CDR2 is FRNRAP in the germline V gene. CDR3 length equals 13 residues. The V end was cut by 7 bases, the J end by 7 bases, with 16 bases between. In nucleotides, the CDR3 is TGTGCTAGTGTCTTACAGGGTAGTGGTGAAGCTTTCTTT. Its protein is CASVLQGSGEAFF.

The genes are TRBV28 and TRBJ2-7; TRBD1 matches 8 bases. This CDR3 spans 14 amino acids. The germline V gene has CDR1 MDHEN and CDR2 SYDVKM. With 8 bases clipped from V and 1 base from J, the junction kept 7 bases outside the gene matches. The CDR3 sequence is CASGPWTGSYEQYF. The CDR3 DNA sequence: TGTGCCAGCGGTCCCTGGACAGGGTCCTACGAGCAGTACTTC.

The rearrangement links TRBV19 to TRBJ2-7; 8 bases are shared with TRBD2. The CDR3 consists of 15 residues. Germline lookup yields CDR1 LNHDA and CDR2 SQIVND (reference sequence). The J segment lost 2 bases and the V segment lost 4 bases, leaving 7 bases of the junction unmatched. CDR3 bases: TGTGCCAGTAGTACCCCCGGGAGGGCTCCCTACGAGCAGTACTTC. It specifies CASSTPGRAPYEQYF.

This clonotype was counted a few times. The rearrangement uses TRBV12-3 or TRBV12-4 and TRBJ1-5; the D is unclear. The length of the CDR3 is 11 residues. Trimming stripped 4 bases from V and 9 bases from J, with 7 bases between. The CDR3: CASSSFGPQHF. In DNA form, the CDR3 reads TGTGCCAGCAGTTCCTTCGGGCCCCAGCATTTT.

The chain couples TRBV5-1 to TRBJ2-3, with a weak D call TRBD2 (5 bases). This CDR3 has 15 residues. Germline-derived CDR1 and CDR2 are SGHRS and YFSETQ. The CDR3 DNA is TGCGCGAGCCGGGAAGAGGGCCGAGGCACAGATACGCAGTATTTT. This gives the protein CASREEGRGTDTQYF. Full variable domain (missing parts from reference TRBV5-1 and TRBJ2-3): KAGVTQTPRYLIKTRGQQVTLSCSPISGHRSVSWYQQTPGQGLQFLFEYFSETQRNKGNFPGRFSGRQFSNSRSEMNVSTLELGDSALYLCASREEGRGTDTQYFGPGTRLTVL.

The CDR3 sequence is CASTQGQEQYF. In DNA form, the CDR3 reads TGTGCCAGCACCCAAGGACAGGAGCAGTACTTC. This sequence joins TRBV28 and TRBJ2-7, with D maybe TRBD1 (6 bases). The length of the CDR3 is 11 residues. Germline V CDR1 and CDR2: MDHEN, SYDVKM. The V gene lost 7 bases and the J gene lost 7 bases, with 11 bases spanning the gap.